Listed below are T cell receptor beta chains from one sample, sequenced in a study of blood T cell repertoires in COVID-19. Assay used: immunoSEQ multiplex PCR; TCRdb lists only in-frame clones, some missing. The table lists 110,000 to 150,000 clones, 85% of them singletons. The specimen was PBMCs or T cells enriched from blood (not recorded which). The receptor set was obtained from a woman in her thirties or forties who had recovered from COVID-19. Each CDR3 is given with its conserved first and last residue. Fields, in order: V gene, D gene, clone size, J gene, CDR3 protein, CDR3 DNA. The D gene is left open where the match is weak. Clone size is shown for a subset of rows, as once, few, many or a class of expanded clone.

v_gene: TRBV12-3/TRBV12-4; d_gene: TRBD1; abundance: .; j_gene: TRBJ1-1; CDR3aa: CASSATGGTEAFF; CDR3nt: TGTGCCAGCAGTGCAACAGGGGGCACTGAAGCTTTCTTT
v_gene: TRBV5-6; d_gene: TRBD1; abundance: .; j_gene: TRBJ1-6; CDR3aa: CASTRDRGRSPLHF; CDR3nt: TGTGCCAGCACCCGGGACAGGGGGCGGTCACCCCTCCACTTT
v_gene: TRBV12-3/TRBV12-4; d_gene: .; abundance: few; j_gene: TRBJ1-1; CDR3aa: CASSFPTGSEAFF; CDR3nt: TGTGCCAGCAGTTTCCCCACAGGATCTGAAGCTTTCTTT
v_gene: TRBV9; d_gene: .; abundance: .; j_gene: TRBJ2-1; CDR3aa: CASSDLNEQFF; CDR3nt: TGTGCCAGCAGCGATCTTAATGAGCAGTTCTTC
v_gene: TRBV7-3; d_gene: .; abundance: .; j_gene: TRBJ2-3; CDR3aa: CASSLGALSTDTQYF; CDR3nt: TGTGCCAGCAGCCTGGGCGCACTCAGCACAGATACGCAGTATTTT
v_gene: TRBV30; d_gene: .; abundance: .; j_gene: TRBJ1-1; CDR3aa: CAWSLGAEAFF; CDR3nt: TGTGCCTGGAGTTTAGGGGCTGAAGCTTTCTTT
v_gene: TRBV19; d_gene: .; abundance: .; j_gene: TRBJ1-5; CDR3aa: CASSLVGEGQPQHF; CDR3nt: TGTGCCAGTAGCCTGGTGGGGGAGGGTCAGCCCCAGCATTTT
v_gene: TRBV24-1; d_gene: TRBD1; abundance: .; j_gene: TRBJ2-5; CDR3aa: CATSEWTGGIETQYF; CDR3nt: TGTGCCACCAGTGAGTGGACAGGGGGCATCGAGACCCAGTACTTC
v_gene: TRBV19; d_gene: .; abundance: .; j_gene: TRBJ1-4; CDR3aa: CASSIGLENEKLFF; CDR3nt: TGTGCCAGTAGTATCGGACTGGAGAATGAAAAACTGTTTTTT
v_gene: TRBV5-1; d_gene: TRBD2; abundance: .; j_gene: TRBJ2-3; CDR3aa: CASSITGLAAPVDTQYF; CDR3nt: TGCGCCAGCAGCATTACGGGACTAGCGGCCCCCGTTGATACGCAGTATTTT
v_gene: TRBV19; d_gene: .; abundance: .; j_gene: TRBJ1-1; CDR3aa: CASSIVFLSVNPNTEAFF; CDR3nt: TGTGCCAGTAGTATAGTTTTTCTTAGTGTGAACCCGAACACTGAAGCTTTCTTT
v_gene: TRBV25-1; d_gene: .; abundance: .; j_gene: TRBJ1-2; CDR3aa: CASSEAGFRRGIDGYTF; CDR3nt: TGTGCCAGCAGTGAGGCGGGCTTCCGCCGGGGTATAGATGGCTACACCTTC